The 32 T cell receptor beta chains below come from one sample, sequenced in a study of PD-1 blockade in mismatch repair-deficient tumors. Method: immunoSEQ multiplex PCR; TCRdb's copy keeps in-frame clones and lacks some. Of about 130,000 clones listed, 88% are singletons. Sequencing was performed on peripheral blood, taken approximately 72 weeks after starting pembrolizumab. The receptors stem from an adult with mismatch repair-deficient cancer.

This clone appeared a single time. V usage is TRBV25-1 and J usage is TRBJ1-4; perhaps TRBD1 as D (6 bases). CDR1 is MGHDK, CDR2 SYGVNS, per germline. There are 15 residues in the CDR3. Trimming removed 2 bases at V and 8 bases at J, with 15 bases between. The CDR3 DNA is TGTGCCAGCAGTGAAGACAGGAGGTATGGAGAAAAACTGTTTTTT. Protein sequence: CASSEDRRYGEKLFF.

The chain uses TRBV5-4 and TRBJ2-5, with TRBD2 identical over 9 bases. The CDR3 sequence is 14 residues long. V gave up 4 bases and J gave up 5 bases; unmatched junction bases: 6. Germline CDR1 and CDR2: SGHNT and YYREEE (reference sequence). The CDR3 nucleotides read TGTGCCAGCAGCGGTGGGGGACTAGCCGAGACCCAGTACTTC. Protein: CASSGGGLAETQYF.

In DNA, the CDR3 is TGTGCCTGGACCCGGGACAGAGCCTACGAGCAGTACTTC. It is translated as CAWTRDRAYEQYF. The V gene is TRBV30, the J gene TRBJ2-7, with TRBD1 matching over 7 bases. After removal of 4 bases from V and 2 bases from J, the junction contained 5 bases not matched to a gene. The CDR3 is made up of 13 amino acids. CDR1 is GTSNPN and CDR2 is SVGIG in the germline V gene (reference sequence). The full variable domain, in which reference TRBV30 and TRBJ2-7 provide the parts outside the CDR3, is SQTIHQWPATLVQPVGSPLSLECTVEGTSNPNLYWYRQAAGRGLQLLFYSVGIGQISSEVPQNLSASRPQDRQFILSSKKLLLSDSGFYLCAWTRDRAYEQYFGPGTRLTVT.

The rearrangement links TRBV5-6 to TRBJ2-7; unclear D gene. The CDR3 extends over 12 amino acids. Germline V lookup: CDR1 SGHDT, CDR2 YYEEEE. V lost 3 bases and J 7 bases, leaving 11 bases between the germline ends. This chain's CDR3 is CASSYPPGEQYF. The CDR3 DNA follows: TGTGCCAGCAGCTACCCGCCCGGGGAGCAGTACTTC.

The rearrangement links TRBV5-1 to TRBJ2-7; 7 nucleotides align to TRBD2. The V gene's germline CDR1 is SGHRS and CDR2 YFSETQ. The CDR3 spans 14 residues. Trimming cost V 5 bases and J 7 bases; bases outside gene matches: 12. The CDR3: CASRSLAARGEQYF. The DNA of the CDR3 is TGCGCCAGCAGGTCCCTAGCGGCCCGGGGGGAGCAGTACTTC.

This clone was counted a single time. The gene calls are TRBV7-9 and TRBJ2-7; 10 positions agree with TRBD2. Trimming at V came to 2 bases and at J to 5 bases, leaving 3 bases not matched to a gene. The germline V gene has CDR1 SEHNR and CDR2 FQNEAQ (reference sequence). This CDR3 comprises 14 residues. The CDR3 DNA is TGTGCCAGCAGCTTACTAGCGGGAGCTCACGAGCAGTACTTC. Translating it yields CASSLLAGAHEQYF.

The chain recombines TRBV5-4 with TRBJ2-1; the D gene is possibly TRBD2 (5 bases). Between the trimmed V and J ends, which lost 2 bases and 3 bases, there was a span of 12 bases. This CDR3 has 15 residues. CDR1 and CDR2 (germline): SGHNT, YYREEE (reference sequence). CDR3 coding DNA: TGTGCCAGCAGCTTTTTTGCCGGGGACTACAATGAGCAGTTCTTC. This sequence encodes CASSFFAGDYNEQFF.

The chain has TRBV28 and TRBJ2-7, with 12 bases fitting TRBD1. V shed 4 bases, J shed 5 bases, and the junction held 9 bases outside the gene matches. The CDR3 contains 16 residues. Germline loops: CDR1 MDHEN, CDR2 SYDVKM. The CDR3 DNA reads as TGTGCCAGCAGTTACTCAACCGGGACAGGGGGCAACGAGCAGTACTTC. It specifies CASSYSTGTGGNEQYF. Using reference TRBV28 and TRBJ2-7 for the parts outside the CDR3, the full variable domain is DVKVTQSSRYLVKRTGEKVFLECVQDMDHENMFWYRQDPGLGLRLIYFSYDVKMKEKGDIPEGYSVSREKKERFSLILESASTNQTSMYLCASSYSTGTGGNEQYFGPGTRLTVT.

V and J are TRBV4-1 and TRBJ2-2, with D uncertain. Trimming left V 1 base short and J 3 bases short, with 3 bases between. This CDR3 has 13 residues. Germline V gene sequence: CDR1 MGHRA, CDR2 YSYEKL. In nucleotides, the CDR3 is TGCGCCAGCAGCCAAGGTCACACCGGGGAGCTGTTTTTT. It encodes CASSQGHTGELFF.

The rearrangement joins TRBV4-1 to TRBJ1-2; D perhaps matches TRBD1 (5 bases). The CDR3 is 15 amino acids. The germline CDR1 and CDR2 sequences are MGHRA and YSYEKL. V was shortened by 0 bases and J by 1 base, with 9 bases between the two germline ends. The CDR3 is CASSQDPGVNYGYTF. As DNA, the CDR3 is TGCGCCAGCAGCCAAGATCCGGGGGTTAACTATGGCTACACCTTC.

This chain uses TRBV11-2 with TRBJ1-4, with D uncertain. Germline V CDR1 and CDR2: SGHAT, FQNNGV. Deletions cut 1 base from V and 5 bases from J, with 11 bases between. This CDR3 region has 15 residues. In nucleotides, the CDR3 is TGTGCCAGCAGCTTAGGCGAGGGTAGGAATGAAAAACTGTTTTTT. This codes for CASSLGEGRNEKLFF.

The chain links TRBV10-2 to TRBJ1-2; TRBD1 matches at 10 bases. V lost 3 bases, J lost 8 bases, and 12 bases stayed unmatched. This CDR3 has 16 residues. Germline V gene sequence: CDR1 WSHSY, CDR2 SAAADI. The CDR3 DNA sequence: TGCGCCAGCAGTGACATTACGACAGGGGGCCGATGGGGCTACACCTTC. Its protein is CASSDITTGGRWGYTF.

The CDR3 bases are TGTGCCAGCAGCCCACACGGGAATGGTTACGAGCAGTACTTC. Protein sequence: CASSPHGNGYEQYF. V gene TRBV11-3 combines with J gene TRBJ2-7; D may be TRBD2 (5 bases). The V and J ends lost 5 bases and 4 bases respectively, with 15 bases between them. The CDR3 has 14 residues. Germline loops: CDR1 SGHNT, CDR2 YENEEA. The full variable domain, in which reference TRBV11-3 and TRBJ2-7 provide the parts outside the CDR3, is EAGVVQSPRYKIIEKKQPVAFWCNPISGHNTLYWYLQNLGQGPELLIRYENEEAVDDSQLPKDRFSAERLKGVDSTLKIQPAELGDSAVYLCASSPHGNGYEQYFGPGTRLTVT.

The V and J genes are TRBV27 and TRBJ2-2; TRBD2 matches 7 bases. V lost 6 bases to trimming and J lost 1 base; unmatched junction nucleotides: 2. The CDR3 spans 14 residues. Germline V gene sequence: CDR1 MNHEY, CDR2 SMNVEV (reference sequence). CDR3 bases: TGTGCCAGCAGGCTAGCGGAGAACACCGGGGAGCTGTTTTTT. This sequence encodes CASRLAENTGELFF.

This clone was picked up one time. This chain connects TRBV19 to TRBJ2-7; possible D gene TRBD2, 5 bases. CDR1 and CDR2 (germline): LNHDA, SQIVND (reference sequence). V lost 5 bases to trimming and J lost 3 bases, with 14 bases between them. The CDR3 spans 14 residues. The CDR3 sequence: CASSARLSFYEQYF. The DNA for the CDR3 is TGTGCCAGTAGTGCCCGACTAAGTTTCTACGAGCAGTACTTC.

The chain joins TRBV7-6 to TRBJ2-1; D unclear. V shed 1 base and J shed 5 bases, with 12 bases lying between them. CDR3 length: 15 residues. Germline lookup yields CDR1 SGHVS and CDR2 FNYEAQ. The CDR3 DNA follows: TGTGCCAGCAGCTTAGATGTAGGTCGAAACAATGAGCAGTTCTTC. Its protein product is CASSLDVGRNNEQFF.

The gene calls are TRBV29-1 and TRBJ2-7, with 7 bases matching TRBD2. This CDR3 region has 15 residues. The germline V gene encodes CDR1 SQVTM and CDR2 ANQGSEA. Germline trimming cut 6 bases from V and 3 bases from J; bases unmatched to any gene: 14. CDR3 DNA sequence: TGCAGCGTCCGATTGCTGGTTAGCGGGTACTACGAGCAGTACTTC. As protein: CSVRLLVSGYYEQYF.

V gene TRBV4-1 combines with J gene TRBJ2-7, with 11 bases identical to TRBD1. J gave up 7 bases and V 4 bases, and 6 bases lay outside the gene matches. There are 14 residues in the CDR3. Germline V gene sequence: CDR1 MGHRA, CDR2 YSYEKL. The CDR3 DNA follows: TGCGCCAGCAGCCCCCGGGACAGGGGGTGGGAGCAGTACTTC. This codes for CASSPRDRGWEQYF.

This chain joins TRBV5-1 and TRBJ2-7, with 9 bases aligning to TRBD1. This CDR3 comprises 15 residues. V lost 4 bases and J lost 0; bases outside the gene matches: 5. Germline V gene sequence: CDR1 SGHRS, CDR2 YFSETQ. CDR3 in amino acids: CASSPRDRVSYEQYF. Written as DNA, the CDR3 is TGCGCCAGCAGCCCCAGGGACAGGGTCTCCTACGAGCAGTACTTC.

The rearrangement joins TRBV10-2 to TRBJ2-5; the match to TRBD2 covers 8 bases. There are 15 residues in the CDR3. Germline V lookup: CDR1 WSHSY, CDR2 SAAADI. J lost 5 bases, V lost 6 bases, and 11 bases had no gene match. CDR3 residues: CASRGGLARSETQYF. In DNA, the CDR3 is TGCGCCAGCAGAGGAGGACTAGCCCGATCGGAGACCCAGTACTTC.

The V gene is TRBV11-3, the J gene TRBJ2-1; 10 bases line up with TRBD2. V gave up 5 bases and J gave up 10 bases; unmatched junction bases: 14. This CDR3 spans 16 amino acids. Looked up from germline, CDR1 is SGHNT and CDR2 is YENEEA. The CDR3 coding sequence is TGTGCCAGCAGCACGAGAGTTGGGCTAGCGGGAGACGAGCAGTTCTTC. Protein sequence: CASSTRVGLAGDEQFF.

This clone was observed once. This rearrangement joins TRBV10-2 to TRBJ2-1, with D unclear. The V and J ends lost 1 base and 13 bases respectively, with 20 bases between them. The germline CDR1 and CDR2 sequences are WSHSY and SAAADI. The CDR3 is 15 amino acids. The DNA of the CDR3 is TGCGCCAGCAGTGAGTTGCGACTGGATACAATGAAACAGTTCTTC. This gives the protein CASSELRLDTMKQFF.

The chain combines TRBV6-5 with TRBJ1-1; 8 bases align to TRBD1. This CDR3 is 16 amino acids long. Germline CDR1 MNHEY, CDR2 SVGAGI. Germline trimming cut 4 bases from V and 0 bases from J; bases unmatched to any gene: 7. As DNA, the CDR3 is TGTGCCAGCAGTTTTTGGCAGGGGGCCTTGAACACTGAAGCTTTCTTT. It encodes CASSFWQGALNTEAFF.

This chain links TRBV7-9 with TRBJ1-5; 7 nucleotides match TRBD1. The CDR3 has 14 amino acids. The ends lost 6 bases at V and 7 bases at J; junction bases unmatched: 9. Per the germline V gene, CDR1 is SEHNR and CDR2 is FQNEAQ (reference sequence). CDR3 region: CASSSTGAGQPQHF. CDR3 DNA: TGTGCCAGCAGTTCCACAGGGGCCGGGCAGCCCCAGCATTTT.

The chain is built from TRBV18 and TRBJ2-7; D gene ambiguous. This CDR3 contains 14 residues. V was trimmed by 0 bases and J by 1 base, leaving 7 bases between them. Germline CDR1 is KGHSH and CDR2 is LQKENI. CDR3 sequence: CASSPPSGSYEQYF. The CDR3 nucleotides are TGTGCCAGCTCACCACCGTCCGGGTCCTACGAGCAGTACTTC.

V and J are TRBV11-3 and TRBJ2-5; 7 nucleotides line up with TRBD1. The ends lost 3 bases at V and 2 bases at J; junction bases unmatched: 18. The V gene's germline CDR1 is SGHNT and CDR2 YENEEA. This CDR3 spans 19 amino acids. The CDR3 sequence: CASSFPLWDPGQTQETQYF. CDR3 nucleotides: TGTGCCAGCAGCTTCCCCCTGTGGGATCCGGGACAGACGCAAGAGACCCAGTACTTC.

The V gene is TRBV20-1, the J gene TRBJ2-1; D unresolved. The CDR3 is made up of 11 amino acids. Germline lookup yields CDR1 DFQATT and CDR2 SNEGSKA (reference sequence). V gave up 1 base and J gave up 6 bases, with 4 bases separating them. CDR3 DNA: TGCAGTGCTAGAGGGCCCAATGAGCAGTTCTTC. Its protein is CSARGPNEQFF.

The V gene is TRBV7-2, the J gene TRBJ2-7; 11 nucleotides line up with TRBD2. Germline V gene lookup returns CDR1 SGHTA and CDR2 FQGNSA. This CDR3 is 16 amino acids long. Trimming removed 5 bases from V and 1 base from J; junction bases left unmatched: 7. The CDR3 sequence: CASSPGLAGPSYEQYF. CDR3 nucleotide sequence: TGTGCCAGCAGCCCCGGACTAGCGGGTCCTTCCTACGAGCAGTACTTC.

V and J are TRBV28 and TRBJ2-7, with 12 bases identical to TRBD1. This CDR3 is built from 13 residues. The V gene's germline CDR1 is MDHEN and CDR2 SYDVKM. The V and J ends lost 6 bases and 5 bases, in that order; junction bases with no gene match: 2. The CDR3 is CASRGQGANEQYF. The CDR3 DNA follows: TGTGCCAGCAGGGGACAGGGGGCTAACGAGCAGTACTTC.

The rearrangement uses TRBV7-9 and TRBJ2-7; D might be TRBD1 (6 bases). V was shortened by 4 bases and J by 6 bases, with 19 bases between the two germline ends. Germline values: CDR1 SEHNR, CDR2 FQNEAQ (reference sequence). The CDR3 runs to 15 residues. The CDR3 DNA is TGTGCCAGCAGCTCGTCTCAGGGGTACATTGGCGAGCAGTACTTC. Translated: CASSSSQGYIGEQYF.

This clone was detected once. The V and J genes are TRBV7-9 and TRBJ1-4, with D perhaps matching TRBD1 (5 bases). Germline V CDR1 and CDR2: SEHNR, FQNEAQ (reference sequence). V was shortened by 3 bases and J by 8 bases, with 13 bases between the two germline ends. This CDR3 contains 14 residues. The CDR3 nucleotides are TGTGCCAGCAGCTTGGGACGTTCCGTCGAAAAACTGTTTTTT. The encoded protein is CASSLGRSVEKLFF.

The rearrangement links TRBV30 to TRBJ1-2; D is ambiguous. Germline V gene data show CDR1 as GTSNPN and CDR2 as SVGIG (reference sequence). V lost 0 bases to trimming and J lost 4 bases, with 12 bases between them. The CDR3 consists of 14 residues. The CDR3: CAWSVLTGSYGYTF. CDR3 bases: TGTGCCTGGAGTGTACTAACGGGTTCCTATGGCTACACCTTC.